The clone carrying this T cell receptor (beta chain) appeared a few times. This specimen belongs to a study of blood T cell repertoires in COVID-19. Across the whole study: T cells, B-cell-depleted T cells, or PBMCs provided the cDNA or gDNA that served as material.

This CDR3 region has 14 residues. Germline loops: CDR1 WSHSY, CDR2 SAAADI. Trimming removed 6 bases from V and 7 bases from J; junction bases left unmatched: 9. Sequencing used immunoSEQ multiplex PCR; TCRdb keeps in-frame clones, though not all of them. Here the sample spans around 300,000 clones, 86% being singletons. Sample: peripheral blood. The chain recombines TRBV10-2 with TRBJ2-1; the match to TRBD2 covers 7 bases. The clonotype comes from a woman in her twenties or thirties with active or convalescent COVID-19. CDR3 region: CASSSGGPRNEQFF. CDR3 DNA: TGCGCCAGCAGCTCGGGGGGTCCTCGGAATGAGCAGTTCTTC.